The rows below give T cell receptor beta chains drawn from one sample of a study of T cell clones after liver transplantation. The table came from immunoSEQ multiplex PCR; TCRdb's copy has only in-frame clones and leaves some out. Of tens of thousands of clones listed, 70% are singletons. The sequenced sample was CD4+ T cells from blood, obtained at the approximately 16-month timepoint. All receptors come from a human patient who received a liver transplant. T cells may partly derive from the graft donor. Both conserved end residues are part of each CDR3. Fields, in order: J gene, V gene, clone size, D gene, CDR3 protein, CDR3 DNA. A D gene is named only where the DNA matches it firmly. Expanded clones are given a class, and other clones once, few, many or no size at all.

J gene: TRBJ1-5; V gene: TRBV7-9; clone size: -; D gene: -; CDR3 protein: CASSLAGSSNQPQHF; CDR3 DNA: TGTGCCAGCAGCTTAGCAGGGAGCAGCAATCAGCCCCAGCATTTT
J gene: TRBJ2-1; V gene: TRBV6-1; clone size: -; D gene: TRBD2; CDR3 protein: CASSEMASGGAVVF; CDR3 DNA: TGTGCCAGCAGTGAAATGGCTAGCGGGGGGGCCGTGGTCTTC
J gene: TRBJ1-2; V gene: TRBV9; clone size: once; D gene: -; CDR3 protein: CASSVEGVPDRGYTF; CDR3 DNA: TGTGCCAGCAGCGTAGAAGGGGTGCCCGACCGAGGCTACACCTTC
J gene: TRBJ1-5; V gene: TRBV28; clone size: many; D gene: -; CDR3 protein: CASSSAGQPQHF; CDR3 DNA: TGTGCCAGCAGTTCCGCCGGACAGCCCCAGCATTTT
J gene: TRBJ2-2; V gene: TRBV7-2; clone size: few; D gene: -; CDR3 protein: CASSLASGVNTGELFF; CDR3 DNA: TGTGCCAGCAGCTTAGCGTCGGGGGTCAACACCGGGGAGCTGTTTTTT
J gene: TRBJ2-2; V gene: TRBV14; clone size: -; D gene: TRBD2; CDR3 protein: CASSFGREGRSGELFF; CDR3 DNA: TGTGCCAGCAGTTTCGGGCGGGAGGGCCGGAGCGGGGAGCTGTTTTTT
J gene: TRBJ2-7; V gene: TRBV5-1; clone size: -; D gene: TRBD1; CDR3 protein: CASSLGTGVYEQYF; CDR3 DNA: TGCGCCAGCAGCTTGGGGACAGGGGTCTACGAGCAGTACTTC
J gene: TRBJ2-3; V gene: TRBV18; clone size: once; D gene: -; CDR3 protein: CASSPPRSVGTDTQYF; CDR3 DNA: TGTGCCAGCTCACCACCGAGGAGTGTCGGCACAGATACGCAGTATTTT
J gene: TRBJ2-7; V gene: TRBV6-1; clone size: -; D gene: -; CDR3 protein: CASSEMEGFGTYEQYF; CDR3 DNA: TGTGCCAGCAGTGAAATGGAGGGATTTGGCACCTACGAGCAGTACTTC
J gene: TRBJ2-5; V gene: TRBV2; clone size: -; D gene: TRBD2; CDR3 protein: CASSRGLAGVAQYF; CDR3 DNA: TGTGCCAGCAGTCGCGGACTAGCGGGAGTGGCCCAGTACTTC